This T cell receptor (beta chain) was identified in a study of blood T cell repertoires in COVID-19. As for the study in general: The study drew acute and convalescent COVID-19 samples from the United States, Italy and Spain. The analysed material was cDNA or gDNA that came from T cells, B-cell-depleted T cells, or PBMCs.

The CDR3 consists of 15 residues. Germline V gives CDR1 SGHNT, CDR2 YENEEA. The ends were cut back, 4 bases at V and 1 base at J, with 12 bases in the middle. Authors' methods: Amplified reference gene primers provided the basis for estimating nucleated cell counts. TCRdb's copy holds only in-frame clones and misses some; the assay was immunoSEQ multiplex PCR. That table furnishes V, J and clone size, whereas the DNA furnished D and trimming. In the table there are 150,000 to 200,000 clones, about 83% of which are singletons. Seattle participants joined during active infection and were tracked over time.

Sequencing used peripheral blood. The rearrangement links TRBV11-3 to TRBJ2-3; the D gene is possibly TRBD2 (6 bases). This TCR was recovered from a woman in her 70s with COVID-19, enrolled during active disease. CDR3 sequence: CASSSAGLRTDTQYF. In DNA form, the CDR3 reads TGTGCCAGCAGCTCCGCGGGACTTCGCACAGATACGCAGTATTTT.